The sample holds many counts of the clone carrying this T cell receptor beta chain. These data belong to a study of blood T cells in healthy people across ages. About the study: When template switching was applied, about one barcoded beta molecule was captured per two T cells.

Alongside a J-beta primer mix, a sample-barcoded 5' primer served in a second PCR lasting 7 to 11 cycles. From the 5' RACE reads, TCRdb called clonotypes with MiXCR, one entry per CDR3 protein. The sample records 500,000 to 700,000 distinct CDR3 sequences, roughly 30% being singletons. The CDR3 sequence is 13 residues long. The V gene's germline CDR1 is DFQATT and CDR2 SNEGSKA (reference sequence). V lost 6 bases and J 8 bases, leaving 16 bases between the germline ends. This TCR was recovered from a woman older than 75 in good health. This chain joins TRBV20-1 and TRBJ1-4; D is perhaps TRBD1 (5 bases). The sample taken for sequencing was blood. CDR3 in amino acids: CSALLRGFEKLFF. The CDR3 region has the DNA TGCAGTGCCCTTCTACGGGGGTTCGAAAAACTGTTTTTT.